Listed below are T cell receptor beta chains from one sample, sequenced in a study of cytomegalovirus exposure and HLA in healthy donors. Assay: immunoSEQ multiplex PCR; the TCRdb copy retains only in-frame clones and omits some. This table has about 250,000 clones, just over 70% appearing once. What was sequenced was PBMCs. The receptors were sampled from a female donor in good health and CMV-seronegative. Both conserved end residues are trimmed from each CDR3.

V gene	J gene	CDR3 protein
TRBV7-9	TRBJ2-1	ASSSIGTSGRNEQF
TRBV27	TRBJ2-1	ASSFSNEQF
TRBV27	TRBJ2-3	ASRSFVWEGTDTQY
TRBV7-8	TRBJ2-1	ASSPFAGSSYNEQF
TRBV9	TRBJ2-3	ASSSSGRATQY
TRBV5-4	TRBJ2-7	ASSVDGLSSYEQY
TRBV5-4	TRBJ2-3	ASSLGTSDTDTQY
TRBV5-1	TRBJ1-2	ASSPLSGTAMIS
TRBV18	TRBJ1-1	ASSEGQGRNTEAF
TRBV15	TRBJ2-1	ATSTLSRGGLVSYNEQF
TRBV9	TRBJ2-3	ASSHGLNRQGYTDTQY
TRBV28	TRBJ2-7	ASRPGQGPYEQY
TRBV6-6	TRBJ2-3	ASRNLAGDTQY
TRBV19	TRBJ1-5	ASRSLIQLPQH